The entry below describes one T cell receptor (beta chain). The count of this clone is one. Its target antigen remains unknown. Base quality data are lacking; no much larger clone is found one base away. These data come from a study of blood T cell repertoires in COVID-19 (dated by TCRdb to about 2020). In terms of the full investigation: Collaborator samples came from the United States, Italy and Spain and covered acute and convalescent phases of COVID-19. The repertoires were made available in a free public database intended to serve as a resource for research on the immune response to SARS-CoV-2. Subjects who had been exposed to COVID-19, were actively infected with it, or had recovered from it provided the deeply sampled blood TCRbeta repertoires that made up the dataset. The prospective study material was composed of cDNA or gDNA derived from T cells, B-cell-depleted T cells, or PBMCs. The samples were drawn from the first 160 participants of the ongoing ImmuneRACE study and from 950 to 1,500 subjects provided by 6 global collaborators. A de-identified subject ID, COVID-19 status, age in years and sex were almost always included in the sample metadata. Where available, HLA class I and class II types were obtained from metadata supplied by the sample provider rather than from assay-based typing. What the authors observed across the whole study: How much clinical and demographic metadata was included differed by source and by participant, and the metadata was provided uncurated.

Whole blood was collected in K2EDTA tubes by collaborating institutions according to the institutions' own protocols. Collaborator samples were shipped for TCRbeta analysis as frozen whole blood, isolated PBMCs, or DNA extracted from either sample type. The CDR3 measures 15 amino acids from cysteine to phenylalanine. Only the CDR3 part of the read is kept: 45 bases, read in frame from the first base. At the junction V is shortened by 5 bases and J by 2 bases; bases outside the gene matches: 6. CDR1 and CDR2 are read off the germline V gene as MDHEN and SYDVKM. TCRbeta CDR3 regions were amplified from genomic DNA using the immunoSEQ Assay, a bias-controlled multiplex PCR. The published analysis was carried out like this. Within the assay, amplification of reference gene primers was used to estimate how many nucleated cells each sample contained. To quantify the absolute abundance of each unique TCRbeta CDR3 rearrangement, sequence reads were collapsed and filtered. Productive Simpson clonality was computed per sample as the square root of Simpson's diversity index over productive rearrangements. TCRdb holds this immuneACCESS table with in-frame rearrangements only. Some clones are missing; in checked studies, unresolved V genes explain under half, and the rest has no known cause. V, J and clone size are those of that table, while D and trimming were read from the DNA. The table for this sample lists 65,000 to 85,000 clones; about 88% of them were counted only once. 15% to 20% of the sample is held by the ten biggest clonotypes.

Sequenced input: peripheral blood. The chain joins TRBV28 to TRBJ2-7, with TRBD2 matching 10 junction bases. The TCR originated in a human donor in a cohort sampled during active COVID-19. Here the CDR3 is given as CASSPSGSLPYEQYF. Here is the DNA: TGTGCCAGCAGTCCTAGCGGGAGCTTGCCCTACGAGCAGTACTTC.